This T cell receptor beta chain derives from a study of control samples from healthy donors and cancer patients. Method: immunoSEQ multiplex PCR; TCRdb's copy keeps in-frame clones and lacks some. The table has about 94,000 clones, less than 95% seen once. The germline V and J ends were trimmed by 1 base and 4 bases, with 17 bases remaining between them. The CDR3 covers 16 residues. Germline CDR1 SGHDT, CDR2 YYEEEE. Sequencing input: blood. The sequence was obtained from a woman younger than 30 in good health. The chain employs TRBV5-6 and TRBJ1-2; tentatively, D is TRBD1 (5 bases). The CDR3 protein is CASSLYEGSMVYGYTF. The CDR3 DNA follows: TGTGCCAGCAGCTTGTATGAGGGGAGTATGGTCTATGGCTACACCTTC.